A single sample gave rise to the 27 T cell receptor beta chains below, sequenced in a study of Graves' ophthalmopathy and Graves' hyperthyroidism. From RNA, the CDR3 regions of TCR beta chains were amplified and sequenced. Investigators did first-round RT-PCR with HTBI primers, then second-round multiplex PCR. TCRdb ran MiXCR on the multiplex PCR reads and lists one entry per CDR3 protein. The data contain about 400,000 distinct CDR3 sequences, 15% of them singletons. Input material: peripheral blood. These receptors were obtained from a woman aged 18-29 years with stable Graves' hyperthyroidism.

This clonotype was observed many times. The chain recombines TRBV4-1 with TRBJ1-2, with 8 bases lining up with TRBD1. Germline CDR1 reads MGHRA; CDR2 reads YSYEKL. The CDR3 sequence is 12 residues long. V shed 6 bases, J shed 6 bases, and the junction held 3 bases outside the gene matches. The CDR3, as DNA: TGCGCCAGCAGGGACAGGGTTGATGGCTACACCTTC. It translates to CASRDRVDGYTF.

This clonotype has a handful of counts. The chain couples TRBV9 to TRBJ1-1, with 7 bases identical to TRBD1. The CDR3 runs 14 residues. Germline CDR1 and CDR2: SGDLS and YYNGEE. The V gene end was trimmed by 3 bases and the J gene end by 2 bases; junction bases not matched to a gene: 4. Here the CDR3 reads CASSGRDSNTEAFF. The CDR3 DNA sequence: TGTGCCAGCAGCGGCCGGGACAGCAACACTGAAGCTTTCTTT.

This clonotype was detected ten times or more. The chain employs TRBV2 and TRBJ1-2; no clear D. The germline V gene has CDR1 SNHLY and CDR2 FYNNEI. This CDR3 spans 13 amino acids. V was cut by 2 bases and J by 5 bases, with 9 bases left in between. The CDR3 DNA is TGTGCCAGCAGTGAACCCCCAGAATATGGCTACACCTTC. It specifies CASSEPPEYGYTF.

The CDR3 reads CASRASGGAPIQYF. The CDR3 coding sequence is TGTGCCAGCAGAGCAAGCGGGGGGGCCCCCATTCAGTACTTC. This chain joins TRBV2 and TRBJ2-4; 10 bases agree with TRBD2. Per germline, CDR1 SNHLY and CDR2 FYNNEI. This CDR3 has 14 residues. After removal of 6 bases from V and 9 bases from J, the junction contained 8 bases not matched to a gene.

This chain connects TRBV7-9 to TRBJ1-2; 7 bases align to TRBD1. The CDR3 loop spans 15 amino acids. The junction had 10 bases not matched to a gene; V was cut back by 5 bases and J by 4 bases. Germline V gene sequence: CDR1 SEHNR, CDR2 FQNEAQ (reference sequence). Here the CDR3 DNA reads TGTGCCAGCAGCCACGGACAGGACGAGGGCTATGGCTACACCTTC. This sequence encodes CASSHGQDEGYGYTF.

V usage is TRBV12-3 or TRBV12-4 and J usage is TRBJ2-7; possibly TRBD1 or TRBD2 for D (5 bases each). The CDR3 has 13 amino acids. V was pared by 7 bases and J by 0 bases, with 10 bases between. The CDR3 DNA is TGTGCCAGCAAGCCGGGACCCTCCTACGAGCAGTACTTC. It encodes CASKPGPSYEQYF.

Comments on this clonotype: Possible read error: a much larger clone is one base away. V and J are TRBV5-1 and TRBJ1-2, with D possibly TRBD1 on 5 matching bases. Trimming pared 4 bases from V and 2 bases from J, leaving 15 bases between. The length of the CDR3 is 15 residues. Per the germline V gene, CDR1 is SGHRS and CDR2 is YFSETQ. CDR3 DNA sequence: TGCGCCAGCAGCCCTGGGCTGACAGAAAACTATGGCTACACCTTC. As protein: CASSPGLTENYGYTF. Using reference TRBV5-1 and TRBJ1-2 for the parts outside the CDR3, the full variable domain is KAGVTQTPRYLIKTRGQQVTLSCSPISGHRSVSWYQQTPGQGLQFLFEYFSETQRNKGNFPGRFSGRQFSNSRSEMNVSTLELGDSALYLCASSPGLTENYGYTFGSGTRLTVV.

This clonotype was detected ten times or more. The V call is TRBV9, the J call TRBJ2-5, with a possible D match to TRBD1 (6 bases). The CDR3 contains 14 residues. The V end was cut by 1 base, the J end by 4 bases, with 11 bases between. Germline-derived CDR1 and CDR2 are SGDLS and YYNGEE. The DNA for the CDR3 is TGTGCCAGCAGCGTACCCGGCAGGGGAGAGACCCAGTACTTC. Translating gives CASSVPGRGETQYF.

Of note for this clonotype: Just one base apart from a much larger clone, this may be a read error. CDR3 bases: TGTGCCAGCAGTGAGCGACAGGCTACCGATCAGCCCCAGCATTTT. It codes for CASSERQATDQPQHF. V gene TRBV2 combines with J gene TRBJ1-5; tentatively, D is TRBD1 (6 bases). Trimming removed 3 bases from V and 5 bases from J, with 14 bases in between. Germline values: CDR1 SNHLY, CDR2 FYNNEI. The CDR3 runs to 15 residues.

This clonotype was seen a few times. This may arise from a read error, as a much more abundant clone is one base away. J is TRBJ1-2 and V is TRBV7-2; D is unresolved. The ends were cut back, 4 bases at V and 3 bases at J, with 12 bases in the middle. The germline V gene encodes CDR1 SGHTA and CDR2 FQGNSA. This CDR3 contains 14 residues. The DNA of the CDR3 is TGTGCCAGCAGCTCCAGGCCTGGTGACTATGGCTACACCTTC. Translating it yields CASSSRPGDYGYTF.

This chain connects TRBV3-1 to TRBJ1-1, with D unclear. The CDR3 is 12 amino acids. The ends were cut back, 4 bases at V and 5 bases at J, with 8 bases in the middle. Germline assignment: CDR1 LGHDT and CDR2 YNNKEL (reference sequence). The CDR3 reads CASSPRETEAFF. CDR3 coding DNA: TGTGCCAGCAGCCCCCGGGAAACTGAAGCTTTCTTT. The complete variable domain, with remaining parts taken from reference TRBV3-1 and TRBJ1-1, reads DTAVSQTPKYLVTQMGNDKSIKCEQNLGHDTMYWYKQDSKKFLKIMFSYNNKELIINETVPNRFSPKSPDKAHLNLHINSLELGDSAVYFCASSPRETEAFFGQGTRLTVV.

This clonotype was detected ten times or more. The J gene is TRBJ2-5, the V gene TRBV2, with D possibly matching TRBD2 (5 bases). With 8 bases removed from V and 4 bases from J, the gap between germline ends came to 14 bases. CDR1 and CDR2 from the germline V gene are SNHLY and FYNNEI. The CDR3 extends over 13 amino acids. The CDR3 region has the DNA TGTGCCAGCGTCGGGCCCCGGGGAGAGACCCAGTACTTC. Amino acid sequence: CASVGPRGETQYF.

This clonotype was recorded at least ten times. The genes are TRBV7-3 and TRBJ2-5, with 9 bases fitting TRBD1. V trimming: 5 bases; J trimming: 1 base; junction bases outside the gene matches: 2. The CDR3 extends over 14 amino acids. Germline V gene data show CDR1 as SGHTA and CDR2 as FQGTGA. The CDR3 reads CASSETGGQETQYF. The DNA for the CDR3 is TGTGCCAGCAGCGAGACAGGGGGCCAAGAGACCCAGTACTTC.

This clonotype occurred many times. This chain uses TRBV27 with TRBJ1-1; 7 bases fit TRBD1. This CDR3 has 18 amino acids. J was trimmed by 0 bases and V by 5 bases; bases with no gene match: 15. Germline values: CDR1 MNHEY, CDR2 SMNVEV (reference sequence). CDR3 residues: CASSRTTGRGPLNTEAFF. CDR3 DNA sequence: TGTGCCAGCAGTCGAACGACAGGGCGGGGACCTTTGAACACTGAAGCTTTCTTT.

This chain joins TRBV7-8 and TRBJ2-7, with D unclear. Germline values: CDR1 SGHVS, CDR2 FQNEAQ. V was shortened by 5 bases and J by 0 bases, with 11 bases between the two germline ends. This CDR3 is 14 amino acids long. The CDR3 loop reads CASSRSLSSYEQYF. The CDR3 DNA reads as TGTGCCAGCAGCCGCAGCTTGAGCTCCTACGAGCAGTACTTC.

There are a few counts of this clonotype. Relative to the germline gene, one junction end is altered; a read error may explain this. The rearrangement joins TRBV7-8 to TRBJ2-5, with D possibly TRBD1 on 6 matching bases. The CDR3 is 16 residues long. Germline CDR1 SGHVS, CDR2 FQNEAQ. The CDR3 nucleotides are TGTGCCAGCAGCTTAGAGGGTCAGTGGGGGCGAGAGACCAAGTACTTC. As protein: CASSLEGQWGRETKYF.

In this sample, this clonotype turned up many times. The V and J genes are TRBV24-1 and TRBJ1-3; D is unresolved. V lost 4 bases, J lost 0 bases, and 12 bases lay in between. The CDR3 is 16 amino acids. CDR1 and CDR2 (germline): KGHDR, SFDVKD. The CDR3 coding sequence is TGTGCCACCAGTGACGCCAGGTCCCCCTCTGGAAACACCATATATTTT. This translates into CATSDARSPSGNTIYF.

This clonotype was counted at least ten times. The J gene is TRBJ1-1, the V gene TRBV24-1; D is ambiguous. Between the trimmed V and J ends, which lost 3 bases and 3 bases, there was a span of 7 bases. Germline CDR1 reads KGHDR; CDR2 reads SFDVKD. This CDR3 has 13 residues. CDR3 sequence reads: CATSDGQDTEAFF. For the CDR3, the DNA is TGTGCCACCAGTGATGGCCAAGACACTGAAGCTTTCTTT.

In its sample, this clonotype was seen a few times. The chain joins TRBV2 to TRBJ2-2; 9 nucleotides match TRBD1. The CDR3 runs to 16 residues. After removal of 5 bases from V and 6 bases from J, the junction contained 10 bases not matched to a gene. Germline CDR1 is SNHLY and CDR2 is FYNNEI. Here the CDR3 reads CASSRAGTGTPGELFF. The CDR3 nucleotides are TGTGCCAGCAGTCGCGCCGGGACAGGGACTCCCGGGGAGCTGTTTTTT.

This clonotype has only a few counts. One base away lies a much larger clone, so this may be a sequencing read error. The V and J genes are TRBV28 and TRBJ1-6; D possibly corresponds to TRBD1 (6 bases). Per germline, CDR1 MDHEN and CDR2 SYDVKM. This CDR3 contains 14 residues. The CDR3 loop is CASSLRTESSHLHF. The CDR3, as DNA: TGTGCCAGCAGTTTACGGACAGAGAGTTCACACCTCCACTTT.

The gene calls are TRBV30 and TRBJ1-1; the match to TRBD1 covers 7 bases. The CDR3 length is 12 residues. The ends lost 6 bases at V and 4 bases at J; junction bases unmatched: 5. Germline CDR1 reads GTSNPN; CDR2 reads SVGIG (reference sequence). CDR3 region: CACNRGSTEAFF. Here the CDR3 DNA reads TGTGCCTGTAACAGGGGAAGCACTGAAGCTTTCTTT.

This clonotype was detected many times. J is TRBJ2-7 and V is TRBV18; possibly TRBD1 or TRBD2 for D (6 bases each). The V end lost 1 base, the J end lost 5 bases, and 15 bases lay between the germline ends. The germline V gene encodes CDR1 KGHSH and CDR2 LQKENI. This CDR3 comprises 15 residues. The CDR3 loop reads CASSPQVGGPNEQYF. CDR3 in DNA: TGTGCCAGCTCACCACAAGTTGGGGGGCCGAACGAGCAGTACTTC. Together with reference TRBV18 and TRBJ2-7, the CDR3 gives the full variable domain: NAGVMQNPRHLVRRRGQEARLRCSPMKGHSHVYWYRQLPEEGLKFMVYLQKENIIDESGMPKERFSAEFPKEGPSILRIQQVVRGDSAAYFCASSPQVGGPNEQYFGPGTRLTVT.

This clonotype was found many times. V is TRBV7-3 and J is TRBJ2-5; possible D gene TRBD1, 6 bases. This CDR3 spans 15 amino acids. V was trimmed by 2 bases and J by 5 bases, leaving 15 bases between them. Germline loops: CDR1 SGHTA, CDR2 FQGTGA. CDR3 sequence reads: CASSLDRGGYETQYF. The CDR3 DNA follows: TGTGCCAGCAGCTTAGATAGAGGGGGATATGAGACCCAGTACTTC.

This clonotype occurred many times. The chain joins TRBV24-1 to TRBJ1-2; a possible D gene is TRBD1 (5 bases). This CDR3 has 12 amino acids. Trimming removed 5 bases at V and 12 bases at J, with 15 bases between. Germline assignment: CDR1 KGHDR and CDR2 SFDVKD. The CDR3 DNA is TGTGCCACCAGTGCTACAGGTCGTCTACACACCTTC. It codes for CATSATGRLHTF.

The sample holds many counts of this clonotype. The chain employs TRBV11-1 and TRBJ1-1, with D possibly being TRBD1 (6 bases). Trimming left V 4 bases short and J 0 bases short, with 12 bases between. The length of the CDR3 is 15 residues. Germline values: CDR1 SGHAT, CDR2 FQDESV (reference sequence). In DNA form, the CDR3 reads TGTGCCAGCAGCTCCTCGGGACACTTGAACACTGAAGCTTTCTTT. Protein product: CASSSSGHLNTEAFF.

Ten or more counts support this clonotype. The chain is built from TRBV10-3 and TRBJ1-1, with D perhaps matching TRBD1 (5 bases). V gave up 0 bases and J gave up 1 base, with 6 bases separating them. Germline loops: CDR1 ENHRY, CDR2 SYGVKD. The CDR3 has 14 amino acids. The CDR3 reads CAISESQGNTEAFF. In DNA, the CDR3 is TGTGCCATCAGTGAGTCGCAGGGGAACACTGAAGCTTTCTTT.

This chain links TRBV12-5 with TRBJ1-1; TRBD1 might be the D (6 bases). V gave up 7 bases and J gave up 8 bases, with 11 bases separating them. The CDR3 is 11 residues long. Looked up from germline, CDR1 is LGHNT and CDR2 is FRNRAP. Here the CDR3 DNA reads TGTGCTAGTGCCCTGCAGGGGGAAGCTTTCTTT. The encoded protein is CASALQGEAFF.